This T cell receptor (beta chain) was captured by sequencing in a study of shared clonotypes between healthy human individuals. The CDR3 loop spans 15 amino acids. The trim removed 8 bases at V and 2 bases at J, leaving 6 bases unmatched. Germline values: CDR1 MNHEY, CDR2 SMNVEV (reference sequence). At a deep level, the assay was run. This table comes from immunoSEQ multiplex PCR, and its TCRdb copy is limited to in-frame clones, with some not included. The data show roughly 2.5 million clones, about 92% seen once. V is TRBV27 and J is TRBJ2-5, with 12 nucleotides matching TRBD2. Sequencing was carried out using naive CD4+ T cells sorted from blood. The sample's subset: CD45RA+ positively selected. The receptor was isolated from a man aged 18 to 29 in good health. CDR3 protein: CASFGLAGQQETQYF. The CDR3 DNA sequence: TGTGCCAGCTTCGGACTAGCGGGACAACAAGAGACCCAGTACTTC.